This T cell receptor (beta chain) was captured by sequencing in a study of T cell responses to AZD1222 COVID-19 vaccine. The CDR3 has 14 amino acids. The V end lost 6 bases, the J end lost 8 bases, and 16 bases lay between the germline ends. CDR1 is SGHTA, CDR2 FQGNSA, per germline. Second-dose schedules of about 4 or about 12 weeks were combined. Assay: immunoSEQ multiplex PCR; the TCRdb copy retains only in-frame clones and omits some. This table holds approximately 300,000 clones, almost 95% found once. The genes are TRBV7-2 and TRBJ2-2, with TRBD2 as a possible D gene (6 bases). The input for sequencing was peripheral blood, taken 28 days after the second AZD1222 dose. The clonotype was recovered from an adult who received the AZD1222 COVID-19 vaccine. CDR3 sequence reads: CASRSGGGVGELFF. The CDR3 DNA is TGTGCCAGCAGATCCGGGGGTGGGGTGGGGGAGCTGTTTTTT.